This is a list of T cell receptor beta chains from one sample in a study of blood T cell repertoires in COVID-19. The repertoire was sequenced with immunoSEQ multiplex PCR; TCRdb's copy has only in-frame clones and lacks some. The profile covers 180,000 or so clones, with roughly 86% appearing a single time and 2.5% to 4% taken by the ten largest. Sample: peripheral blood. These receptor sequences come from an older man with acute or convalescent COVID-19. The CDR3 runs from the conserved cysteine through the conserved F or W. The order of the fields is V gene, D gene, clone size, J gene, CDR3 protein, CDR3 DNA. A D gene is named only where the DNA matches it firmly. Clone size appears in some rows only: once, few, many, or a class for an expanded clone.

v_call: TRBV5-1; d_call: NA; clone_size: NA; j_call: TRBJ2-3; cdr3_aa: CASSRAGASTDTQYF; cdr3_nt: TGCGCCAGCAGCCGGGCAGGGGCGAGCACAGATACGCAGTATTTT
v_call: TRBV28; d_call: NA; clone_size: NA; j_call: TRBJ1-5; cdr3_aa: CASSFYGENQPQHF; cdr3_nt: TGTGCCAGCAGTTTTTATGGAGAAAATCAGCCCCAGCATTTT
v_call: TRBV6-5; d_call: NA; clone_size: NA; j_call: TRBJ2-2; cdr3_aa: CASSYEGAGELFF; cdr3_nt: TGTGCCAGCAGTTACGAAGGGGCCGGGGAGCTGTTTTTT
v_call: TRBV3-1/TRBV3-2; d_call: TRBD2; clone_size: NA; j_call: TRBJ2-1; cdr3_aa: CASSMRETDEQFF; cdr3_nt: TGTGCCAGCAGCATGCGGGAGACCGATGAGCAGTTCTTC
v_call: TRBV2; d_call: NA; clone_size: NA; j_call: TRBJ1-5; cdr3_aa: CASRQVYSNQPQHF; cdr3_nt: TGTGCCAGCAGACAGGTTTATAGCAATCAGCCCCAGCATTTT
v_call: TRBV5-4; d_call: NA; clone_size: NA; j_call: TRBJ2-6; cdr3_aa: CASSSWRGGANVLTF; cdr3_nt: TGTGCCAGCAGCTCTTGGCGGGGTGGGGCCAACGTCCTGACTTTC
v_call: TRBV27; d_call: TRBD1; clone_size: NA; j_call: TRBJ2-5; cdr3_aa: CASSLSPGQGAWETQYF; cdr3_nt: TGTGCCAGCAGTTTATCGCCGGGACAGGGGGCGTGGGAGACCCAGTACTTC
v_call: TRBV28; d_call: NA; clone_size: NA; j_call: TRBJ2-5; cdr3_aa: CASRGPGETQYF; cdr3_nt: TGTGCCAGCAGGGGTCCGGGAGAGACCCAGTACTTC
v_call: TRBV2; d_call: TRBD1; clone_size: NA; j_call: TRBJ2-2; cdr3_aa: CASCSGTGGTNTGELFF; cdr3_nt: TGTGCCAGCTGTTCCGGGACAGGGGGGACGAACACCGGGGAGCTGTTTTTT
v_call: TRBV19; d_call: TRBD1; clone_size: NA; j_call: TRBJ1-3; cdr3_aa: CASRGTGSGNTIYF; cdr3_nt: TGTGCCAGTAGAGGGACAGGGAGTGGAAACACCATATATTTT
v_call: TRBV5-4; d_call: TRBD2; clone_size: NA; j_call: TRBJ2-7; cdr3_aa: CASSLDSSGNQYF; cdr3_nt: TGTGCCAGCAGCTTGGATTCTAGCGGGAATCAGTACTTC
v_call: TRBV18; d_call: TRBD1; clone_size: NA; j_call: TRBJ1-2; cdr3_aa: CASSPDRDGYTF; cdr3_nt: TGTGCCAGCTCGCCCGACAGGGATGGCTACACCTTC
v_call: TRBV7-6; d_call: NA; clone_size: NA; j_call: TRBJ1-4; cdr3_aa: CASSHGGDDEKLFF; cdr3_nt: TGTGCCAGCAGCCATGGGGGGGACGACGAAAAACTGTTTTTT
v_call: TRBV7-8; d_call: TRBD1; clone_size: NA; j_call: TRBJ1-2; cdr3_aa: CASSSREGALYGYTF; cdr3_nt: TGTGCCAGCAGCTCTCGAGAGGGGGCGCTTTATGGCTACACCTTC
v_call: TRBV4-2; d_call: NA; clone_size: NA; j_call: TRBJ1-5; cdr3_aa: CASSQGQAGHNQPQHF; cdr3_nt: TGTGCCAGCAGCCAAGGGCAGGCAGGTCACAATCAGCCCCAGCATTTT
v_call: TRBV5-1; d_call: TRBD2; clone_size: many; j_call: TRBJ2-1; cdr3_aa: CASSRMGLAEYPSSYNEQFF; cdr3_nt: TGCGCCAGCAGCCGGATGGGACTAGCGGAATACCCTAGCTCCTACAATGAGCAGTTCTTC
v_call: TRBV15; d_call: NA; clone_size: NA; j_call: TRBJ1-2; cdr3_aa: CATSEYTEELTGYTF; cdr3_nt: TGTGCCACCAGCGAATACACGGAGGAGCTTACTGGCTACACCTTC
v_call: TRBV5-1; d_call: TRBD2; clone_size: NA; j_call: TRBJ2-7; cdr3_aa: CASSLESSGRGPYEQYF; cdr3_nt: TGCGCCAGCAGCTTGGAAAGTAGCGGGAGAGGGCCCTACGAGCAGTACTTC
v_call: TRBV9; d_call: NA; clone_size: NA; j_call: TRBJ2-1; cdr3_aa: CASSPNRDEQFF; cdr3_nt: TGTGCCAGCAGCCCCAACCGAGATGAGCAGTTCTTC
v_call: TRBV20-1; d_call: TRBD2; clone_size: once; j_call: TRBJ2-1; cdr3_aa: CSASGTSGRSGEQFF; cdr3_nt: TGCAGTGCTAGTGGAACTAGCGGGAGGTCGGGAGAGCAGTTCTTC
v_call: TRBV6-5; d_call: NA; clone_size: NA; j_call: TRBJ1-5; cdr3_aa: CASRRDINQPQHF; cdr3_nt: TGTGCCAGCCGCCGGGACATCAATCAGCCCCAGCATTTT
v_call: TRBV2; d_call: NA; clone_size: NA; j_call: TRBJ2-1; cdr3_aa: CASSERTAYNEQFF; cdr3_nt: TGTGCCAGCAGTGAAAGGACAGCTTACAATGAGCAGTTCTTC
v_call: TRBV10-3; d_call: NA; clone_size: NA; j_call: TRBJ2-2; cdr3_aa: CAISQGLGDGANTGELFF; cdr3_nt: TGTGCCATCAGTCAGGGGCTGGGAGACGGCGCGAACACCGGGGAGCTGTTTTTT
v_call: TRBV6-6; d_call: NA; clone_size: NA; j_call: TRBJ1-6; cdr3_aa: CASSYSSENSPLHF; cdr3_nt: TGTGCCAGCAGTTACTCGAGTGAGAATTCACCCCTCCACTTT
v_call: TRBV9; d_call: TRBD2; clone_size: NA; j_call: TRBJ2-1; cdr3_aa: CASSVVLAGTEQFF; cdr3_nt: TGTGCCAGCAGCGTAGTACTAGCGGGAACTGAGCAGTTCTTC
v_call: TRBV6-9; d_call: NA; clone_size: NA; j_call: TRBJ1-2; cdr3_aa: CASSFQGTGYTF; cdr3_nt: TGTGCCAGCAGTTTCCAGGGAACTGGCTACACCTTC
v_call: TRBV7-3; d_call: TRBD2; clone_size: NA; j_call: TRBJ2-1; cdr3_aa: CASSLQAGGLDEQFF; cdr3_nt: TGTGCCAGCAGCTTACAAGCGGGAGGATTGGATGAGCAGTTCTTC